These T cell receptor beta chains were read from a single sample in a study of graft-versus-host responses after intestinal transplantation. No antigens are known for them. Only in-frame clones appear in the TCRdb table, and some are missing; sequencing was by immunoSEQ multiplex PCR. Here the sample spans 140,000 or so clones, around 90% being singletons. The sample was unstimulated CD4+ T cells sorted from spleen or lymph node cells, taken before intestinal transplant. The receptors were gathered from a human donor who received an intestinal transplant. Both conserved end residues are part of each CDR3. A D gene is named only where the DNA matches it firmly. Not all rows give a size; the values are once, few, many and, for expanded clones, a class.

cdr3_length,d_call,v_call,clone_size,j_call,cdr3_aa
11,NA,TRBV19,NA,TRBJ2-3,CASTSTDTQYF
14,NA,TRBV5-4,NA,TRBJ2-1,CASSLQGSYNEQFF
13,NA,TRBV28,NA,TRBJ2-7,CASKELKGREQYF
17,TRBD2,TRBV7-3,NA,TRBJ2-1,CASSSSVLAGGVNEQFF
16,NA,TRBV9,NA,TRBJ2-2,CASSAAGRTDTGELFF
16,TRBD2,TRBV9,NA,NA,CASSPPLGSGSDEQYF
17,TRBD2,TRBV4-1,NA,TRBJ2-3,CASSRSASGRVADTQYF
12,NA,TRBV28,NA,TRBJ2-2,CATTGNTGELFF
16,NA,TRBV28,NA,TRBJ2-7,CASSSQTGVSFYEQYF
12,NA,TRBV19,NA,TRBJ2-5,CASSISRETQYF
15,NA,TRBV6-6,NA,TRBJ2-7,CASSYTISGLYEQYF
14,NA,TRBV6-1,NA,TRBJ2-7,CASSARRSAYEQYF
14,NA,TRBV4-2,NA,TRBJ1-1,CASSQLGGGTEAFF
11,NA,TRBV20-1,once,TRBJ2-1,CSARGYNEQFF
16,NA,TRBV4-1,NA,TRBJ1-2,CASSRRQEGPNYGYTF
13,NA,TRBV19,NA,TRBJ2-2,CASAAENTGELFF
15,TRBD2,TRBV4-2,NA,TRBJ2-7,CASSQDTLTSGEQYF
15,NA,TRBV30,NA,TRBJ1-4,CAWSVLLGTNEKLFF
12,NA,TRBV19,NA,TRBJ1-1,CASSVWGAEAFF
16,NA,TRBV15,NA,TRBJ1-4,CATSRVGAAFNEKLFF
15,NA,TRBV6-1,NA,TRBJ2-1,CASWLAWSSYNEQFF
14,TRBD2,TRBV2,NA,TRBJ2-1,CASSLAGSYNEQFF
18,TRBD2,TRBV27,NA,TRBJ2-2,CASSFSSSGPSRTRELFF
16,NA,TRBV28,NA,TRBJ2-3,CASSGLRLPRTDTQYF
16,NA,TRBV9,few,TRBJ2-2,CASSVEGGSMTGELFF
14,TRBD2,TRBV7-3,NA,NA,CASSPGTISSEQYF
14,TRBD2,TRBV7-6,NA,TRBJ2-7,CASSLGPSGIEQYF
15,NA,TRBV6-6,NA,TRBJ2-7,CASSRTENFPYEQYF
15,TRBD2,TRBV5-1,NA,TRBJ2-3,CASSLASGRTDTQYF
11,NA,TRBV28,NA,TRBJ2-7,CASSQAYEQYF
17,NA,TRBV9,NA,TRBJ1-6,CASSGPRTVSYNSPLHF
17,NA,TRBV11-2,NA,TRBJ2-1,CASSLTPGPAQTNEQFF
15,TRBD1,TRBV9,NA,TRBJ2-1,CASSVEDREGNEQFF
13,TRBD1,TRBV27,once,TRBJ1-2,CASSLQGGYGYTF
15,TRBD2,TRBV19,NA,TRBJ2-1,CASSKGLAGVNEQFF
14,NA,TRBV9,once,TRBJ1-1,CASSAQSPNTEAFF
15,NA,TRBV27,NA,TRBJ1-2,CASSPRILSNYGYTF
15,TRBD1,TRBV5-6,NA,TRBJ2-7,CASSAQGAQSYEQYF
14,NA,TRBV5-1,NA,TRBJ2-2,CASKTGENTGELFF
19,TRBD1,TRBV7-3,NA,TRBJ2-6,CASSLVPGTVFSGANVLTF
14,TRBD1,TRBV5-4,NA,TRBJ2-2,CASRRQGHTGELFF
16,TRBD1,TRBV7-6,NA,TRBJ2-2,CASSPWTGLGTGELFF
15,NA,TRBV5-4,NA,TRBJ2-5,CASSSTGSLGETQYF
14,TRBD1,TRBV7-6,NA,TRBJ2-7,CASSLGTGVYEQYF
16,TRBD2,TRBV19,NA,TRBJ2-1,CASSTRTSGFYNEQFF
16,TRBD2,TRBV19,NA,TRBJ2-5,CASSASLAGGQETQYF
14,NA,TRBV6-6,NA,TRBJ2-7,CASSPPGQAYEQYF
14,TRBD1,TRBV28,few,TRBJ2-1,CASSSGTAFIEQFF